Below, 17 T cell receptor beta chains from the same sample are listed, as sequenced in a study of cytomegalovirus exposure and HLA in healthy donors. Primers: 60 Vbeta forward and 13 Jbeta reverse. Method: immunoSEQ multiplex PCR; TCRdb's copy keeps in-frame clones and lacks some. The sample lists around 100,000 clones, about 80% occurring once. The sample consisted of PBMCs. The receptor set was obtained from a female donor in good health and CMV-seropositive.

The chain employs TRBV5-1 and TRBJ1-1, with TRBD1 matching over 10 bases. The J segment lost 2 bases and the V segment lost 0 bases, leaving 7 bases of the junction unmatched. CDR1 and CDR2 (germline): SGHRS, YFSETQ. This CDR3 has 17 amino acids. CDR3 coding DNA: TGCGCCAGCAGCTTGGTTCCGGGACAGGGGTATAACACTGAAGCTTTCTTT. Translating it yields CASSLVPGQGYNTEAFF.

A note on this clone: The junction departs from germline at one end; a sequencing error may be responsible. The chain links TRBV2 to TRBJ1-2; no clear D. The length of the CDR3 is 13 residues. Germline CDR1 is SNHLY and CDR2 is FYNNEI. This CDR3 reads CACSEGEFLGYTF. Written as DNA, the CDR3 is TGTGCCTGCAGTGAAGGAGAATTTCTTGGCTACACCTTC.

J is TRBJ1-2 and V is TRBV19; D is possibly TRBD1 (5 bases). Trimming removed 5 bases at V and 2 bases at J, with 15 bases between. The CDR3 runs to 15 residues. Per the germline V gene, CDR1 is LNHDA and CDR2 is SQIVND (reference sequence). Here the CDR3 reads CASSPWSTGNYGYTF. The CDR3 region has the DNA TGTGCCAGTAGTCCTTGGTCCACAGGAAACTATGGCTACACCTTC.

In nucleotides, the CDR3 is TGTGCCAGCAGTCGACTAGCGGGAGAGTTGGAGACCCAGTACTTC. Encoded protein: CASSRLAGELETQYF. This rearrangement joins TRBV28 to TRBJ2-5; TRBD2 agrees at 12 bases. CDR1 MDHEN and CDR2 SYDVKM come from the germline V gene. The CDR3 is made up of 15 amino acids. J gave up 5 bases and V 5 bases, and 6 bases lay outside the gene matches.

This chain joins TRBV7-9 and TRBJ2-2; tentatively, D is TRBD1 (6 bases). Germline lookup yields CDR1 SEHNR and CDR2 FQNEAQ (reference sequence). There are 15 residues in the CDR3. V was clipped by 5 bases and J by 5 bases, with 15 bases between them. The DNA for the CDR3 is TGTGCCAGCAGCCTGGACAGCAGCGAAACCGGGGAGCTGTTTTTT. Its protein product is CASSLDSSETGELFF.

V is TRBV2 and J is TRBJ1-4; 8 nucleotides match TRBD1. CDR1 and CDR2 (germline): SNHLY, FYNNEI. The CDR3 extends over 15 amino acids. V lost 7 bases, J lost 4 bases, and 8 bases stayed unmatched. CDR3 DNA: TGTGCCAGCAAACAGCAGGGGGCGGTTAATGAAAAACTGTTTTTT. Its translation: CASKQQGAVNEKLFF. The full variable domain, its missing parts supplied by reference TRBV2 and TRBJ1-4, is EPEVTQTPSHQVTQMGQEVILRCVPISNHLYFYWYRQILGQKVEFLVSFYNNEISEKSEIFDDQFSVERPDGSNFTLKIRSTKLEDSAMYFCASKQQGAVNEKLFFGSGTQLSVL.

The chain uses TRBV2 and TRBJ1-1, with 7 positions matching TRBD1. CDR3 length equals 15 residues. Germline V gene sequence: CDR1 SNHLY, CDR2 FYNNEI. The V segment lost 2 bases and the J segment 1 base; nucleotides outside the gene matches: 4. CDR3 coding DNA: TGTGCCAGCAGTGAAACAGGGGTCCCGAACACTGAAGCTTTCTTT. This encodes CASSETGVPNTEAFF.

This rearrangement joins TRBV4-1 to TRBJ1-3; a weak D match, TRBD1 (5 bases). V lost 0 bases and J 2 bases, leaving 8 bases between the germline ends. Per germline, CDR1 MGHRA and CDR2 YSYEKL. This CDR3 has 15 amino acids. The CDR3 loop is CASSQDGGTGNTIYF. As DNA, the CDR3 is TGCGCCAGCAGCCAAGATGGGGGGACTGGAAACACCATATATTTT.

CDR3 coding DNA: TGCAGCGTGGGGTGGGCGGGGGTCGATTCCCCCCCCACCGGGGAGCTGTTTTTT. This gives the protein CSVGWAGVDSPPTGELFF. V gene TRBV29-1 combines with J gene TRBJ2-2; the match to TRBD2 covers 7 bases. V lost 6 bases and J lost 4; bases outside the gene matches: 20. This CDR3 contains 18 residues. CDR1 is SQVTM and CDR2 is ANQGSEA in the germline V gene.

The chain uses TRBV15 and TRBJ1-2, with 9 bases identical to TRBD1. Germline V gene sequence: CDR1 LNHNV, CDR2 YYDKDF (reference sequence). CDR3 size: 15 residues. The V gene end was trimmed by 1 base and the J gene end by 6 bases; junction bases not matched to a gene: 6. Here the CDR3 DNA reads TGTGCCACCAGCAGAGTCCAGGGACAGGGTGATGGCTACACCTTC. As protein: CATSRVQGQGDGYTF.

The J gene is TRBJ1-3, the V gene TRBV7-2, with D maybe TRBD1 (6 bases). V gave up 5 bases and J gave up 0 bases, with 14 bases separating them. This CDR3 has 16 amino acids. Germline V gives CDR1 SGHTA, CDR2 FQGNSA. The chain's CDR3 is CASSPQGQVSGNTIYF. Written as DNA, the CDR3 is TGTGCCAGCAGCCCCCAGGGGCAAGTCTCTGGAAACACCATATATTTT.

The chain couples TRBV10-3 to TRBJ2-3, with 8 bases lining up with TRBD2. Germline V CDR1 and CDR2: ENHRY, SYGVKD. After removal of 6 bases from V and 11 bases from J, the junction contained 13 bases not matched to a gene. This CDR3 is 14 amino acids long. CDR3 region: CAISPREGSMKQYF. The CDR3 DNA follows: TGTGCCATCAGCCCTCGGGAGGGCAGCATGAAGCAGTATTTT.

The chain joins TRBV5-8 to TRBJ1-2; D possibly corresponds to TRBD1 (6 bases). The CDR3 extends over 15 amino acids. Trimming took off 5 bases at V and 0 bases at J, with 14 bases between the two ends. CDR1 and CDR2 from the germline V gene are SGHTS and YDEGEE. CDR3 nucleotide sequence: TGTGCCAGCAGGGACAGTCAAGTAGCTAACTATGGCTACACCTTC. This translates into CASRDSQVANYGYTF.

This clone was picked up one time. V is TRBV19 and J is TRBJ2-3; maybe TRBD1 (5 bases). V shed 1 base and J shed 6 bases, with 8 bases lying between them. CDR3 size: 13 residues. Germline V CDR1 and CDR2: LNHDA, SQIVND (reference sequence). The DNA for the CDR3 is TGTGCCAGTAGTATAGCCAGGGTTGATACGCAGTATTTT. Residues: CASSIARVDTQYF.

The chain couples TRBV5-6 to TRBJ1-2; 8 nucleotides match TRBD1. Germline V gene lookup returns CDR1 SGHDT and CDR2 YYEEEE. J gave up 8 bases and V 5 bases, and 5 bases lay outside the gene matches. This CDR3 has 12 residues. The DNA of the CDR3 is TGTGCCAGCAGAGGACAGGGCGGCGGCTACACCTTC. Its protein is CASRGQGGGYTF.

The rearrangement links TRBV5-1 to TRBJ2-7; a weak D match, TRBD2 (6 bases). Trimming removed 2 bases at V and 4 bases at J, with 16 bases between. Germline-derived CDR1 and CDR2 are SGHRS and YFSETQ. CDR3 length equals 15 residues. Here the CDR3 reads CASSLSPTREYEQYF. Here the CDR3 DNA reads TGCGCCAGCAGCTTATCACCGACTCGGGAGTACGAGCAGTACTTC.

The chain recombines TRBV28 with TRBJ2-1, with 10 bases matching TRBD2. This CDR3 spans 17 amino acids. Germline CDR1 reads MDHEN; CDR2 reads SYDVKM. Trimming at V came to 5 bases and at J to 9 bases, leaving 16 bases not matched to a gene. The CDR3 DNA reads TGTGCCAGCAGTGCTCCGGCGGCTAGCGGGAGACGAAGTGAGCAGTTCTTC. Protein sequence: CASSAPAASGRRSEQFF.